This T cell receptor (beta chain) was captured by sequencing in a study of cytomegalovirus exposure and HLA in healthy donors. In the PCR, 60 Vbeta and 13 Jbeta primers were used. Data came from immunoSEQ multiplex PCR; TCRdb stores just in-frame clones and leaves some out. The table lists some 120,000 clones, over 75% of them singletons. In regard to this clone: Its specificity is unknown.

Per germline, CDR1 LGHNA and CDR2 YSLEER. Trimming stripped 0 bases from V and 3 bases from J, with 12 bases between. The CDR3 is 16 amino acids. Study observations and caveats: Highly shared sequence variants in one cluster were likely a sequencing artifact.

The origin of this receptor is a man in his thirties or forties in good health and CMV-seronegative. Sequencing was done on a sample of PBMCs. The chain has TRBV4-3 and TRBJ1-3; D might be TRBD1 (6 bases). The CDR3 DNA reads TGCGCCAGCAGCCAAGATCTCAAACAGGGTGGAAACACCATATATTTT. It translates to CASSQDLKQGGNTIYF.